The T cell receptor beta chain under discussion was sequenced for a study of shared clonotypes between healthy human individuals (dated by TCRdb to about 2020). For context, the study as a whole: A couple of women and a few men aged 18 to 49 years were included in the cohort. Per donor, three plates each were used for CD4 naive and CD4 memory, two for CD8 naive, and one for CD8 memory. Blood TCR repertoires of several healthy adults were deeply sequenced to estimate repertoire size and the extent of clonotype sharing between individuals. Different laboratories and diverse techniques were used to prepare libraries and sequence TCR repertoires, to increase sequencing depth and limit assay-specific biases. Leukapheresis yielded between about 0.85 and 9.5 billion PBMCs per donor. Results the study describes overall, beyond this receptor: Naive subsets generally had larger estimated clonotype richness than memory subsets. Roughly 5% of naive CD4, 3.5% of naive CD8, about 2.5% of memory CD4, and over 0.35% of memory CD8 clonotypes were shared across several donors. Higher generation probabilities were observed for clonotypes shared by all four sorted-subset donors than for non-shared clonotypes. Because the study included only a small number of donors, the genetic and exposure-history diversity represented was limited. Incomplete sequencing was indicated by rarefaction of sorted-subset datasets, despite the large sequencing depth. Pairwise subsampling indicated that sequencing depth was expected to affect the degree of clonotype sharing among donors. Only blood was sampled, and tissue TCR repertoires likely differ from those in blood.

Donors were healthy HIV-negative adults with no recently reported acute infections or vaccinations. Every donor was a Caucasian adult living in Nashville, Tennessee, USA. Magnetic negative selection was used to enrich CD4+ T cells, after which naive cells were positively selected on CD45RA and the negative fraction became the memory subset. Blood was obtained by leukapheresis, after which PBMCs were separated by Ficoll-Histopaque density gradient centrifugation and cryopreserved in liquid nitrogen vapor phase. Analytical flow cytometry was used to check the purity and quantity of each magnetically sorted T cell population. Genomic DNA was isolated from each sorted fraction and quantified by UV absorbance on a Nanodrop 2000c. Trimming removed 3 bases from V and 4 bases from J, leaving 18 bases between the germline ends. CDR1 is given as SGHTA and CDR2 as FQGNSA, both from the germline V gene. The CDR3 spans 16 residues, from the cysteine through the phenylalanine. Just CDR3 DNA is preserved here, 48 bases in frame from base 1.

About this clone: It lacks a known antigen. The sample holds no much larger clone one base away, and base qualities are not on file.

Using the deep immunoSEQ assay, TCR CDR3 regions were amplified from genomic DNA by multiplex PCR. Genomic DNA extracted from each cell subset was distributed evenly over all wells of several immunoSEQ 96-well plates, and each plate served as one replicate. For sorted subsets, each replicate PCR was loaded with roughly 190 ng genomic DNA, equivalent to 25,000 to 30,000 T cell genomes. Purified libraries were measured with a Qubit 3.0 fluorometer, size-checked on a Bioanalyzer 2100, and measured again with the KAPA Library Quantification kit. Every immunoSEQ 96-well plate was sequenced on a dedicated single-read 150-cycle Illumina NextSeq 550 flow cell. The study's processing was this. Because the immunoSEQ output held only junctional sequences and lacked quality scores, the filtering could not match the filtering applied to full-length reads. To assign V/J genes and CDR3, sequences were annotated using PyIR, a Python wrapper for IgBLAST v1.9, with IMGT germline references. Any read was removed if the V/J assignment was weak (E-value above 1e-6), the CDR3 was missing, or the read contained stop codons, out-of-frame junctions, or ambiguous translated residues. A V3J clonotype was defined by an identical inferred V gene, J gene, and CDR3 amino acid sequence. The percentage overlap between two repertoires was calculated by dividing the number of shared unique clonotypes by the size of the smaller repertoire. Three approaches were used to assess repertoire richness: RTK rarefaction, the Chao1 estimator, and Recon v2.1 estimates of unobserved clonotypes. For all TCRbeta clonotypes obtained by the gDNA method from a few donors, generation probabilities were computed with OLGA. Drawn from immuneACCESS, this table holds only the in-frame rearrangements with V and J called that TCRdb kept. Clones are partly lost; checked studies trace under half to an unresolved V gene and leave the rest unexplained. V and J calls and clone size are copied from that table; D and trimming were computed from the DNA. In all, the sample holds about 1.5 million clones, and about 98% of those were seen once. Of the sample, about 0.45% falls within the top ten clones.

Recombination joined TRBV7-2 with TRBJ1-2; the D segment could be TRBD1, given 5 matching bases. This clonotype originated in a man aged 25-45 years in good health. The sequencing sample was made of naive CD4+ T cells sorted from blood. Explained via the paper, the cell subset or site label denotes: CD45RA+ positively selected. The CDR3 is CASSLAGNREVYGYTF. The DNA sequence reads TGTGCCAGCAGCTTGGCAGGGAATAGGGAAGTCTATGGCTACACCTTC.